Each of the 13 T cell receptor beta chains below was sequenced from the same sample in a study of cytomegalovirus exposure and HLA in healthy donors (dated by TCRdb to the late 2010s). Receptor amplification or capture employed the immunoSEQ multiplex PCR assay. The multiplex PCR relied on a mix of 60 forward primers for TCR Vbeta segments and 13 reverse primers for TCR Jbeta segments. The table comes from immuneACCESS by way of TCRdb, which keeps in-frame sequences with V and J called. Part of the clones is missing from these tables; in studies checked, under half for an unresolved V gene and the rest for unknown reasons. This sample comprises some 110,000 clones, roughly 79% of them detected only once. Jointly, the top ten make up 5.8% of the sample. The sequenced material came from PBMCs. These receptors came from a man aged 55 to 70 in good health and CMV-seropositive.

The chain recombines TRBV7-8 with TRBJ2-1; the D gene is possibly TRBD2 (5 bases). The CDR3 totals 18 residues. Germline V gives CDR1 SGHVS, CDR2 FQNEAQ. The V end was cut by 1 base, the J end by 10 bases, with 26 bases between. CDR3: CASSLVRSGLSAPREQFF. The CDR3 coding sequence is TGTGCCAGCAGCTTAGTAAGGTCCGGACTCTCGGCCCCTCGGGAGCAGTTCTTC.

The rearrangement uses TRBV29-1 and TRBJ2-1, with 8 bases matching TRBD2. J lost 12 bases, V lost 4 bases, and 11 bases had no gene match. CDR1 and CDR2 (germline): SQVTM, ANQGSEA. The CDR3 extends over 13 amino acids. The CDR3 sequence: CSVVPGTSEVQFF. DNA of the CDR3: TGCAGCGTTGTCCCGGGGACTAGTGAAGTGCAGTTCTTC.

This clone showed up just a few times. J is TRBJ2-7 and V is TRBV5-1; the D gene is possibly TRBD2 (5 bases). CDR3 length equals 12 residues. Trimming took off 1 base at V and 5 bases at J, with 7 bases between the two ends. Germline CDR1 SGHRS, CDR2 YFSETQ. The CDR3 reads CASSLPGNEQYF. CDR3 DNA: TGCGCCAGCAGCTTGCCCGGGAACGAGCAGTACTTC.

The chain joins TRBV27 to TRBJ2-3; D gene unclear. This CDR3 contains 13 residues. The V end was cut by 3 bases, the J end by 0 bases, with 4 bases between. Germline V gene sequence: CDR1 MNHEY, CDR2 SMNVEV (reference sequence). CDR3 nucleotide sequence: TGTGCCAGCAGTTTTCGGAGCACAGATACGCAGTATTTT. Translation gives CASSFRSTDTQYF.

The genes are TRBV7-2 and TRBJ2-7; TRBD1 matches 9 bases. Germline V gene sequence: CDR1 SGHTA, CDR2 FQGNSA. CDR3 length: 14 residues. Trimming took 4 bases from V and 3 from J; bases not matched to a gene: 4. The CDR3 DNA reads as TGTGCCAGCAGCTCAAGACAGGGGGGCTACGAGCAGTACTTC. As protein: CASSSRQGGYEQYF.

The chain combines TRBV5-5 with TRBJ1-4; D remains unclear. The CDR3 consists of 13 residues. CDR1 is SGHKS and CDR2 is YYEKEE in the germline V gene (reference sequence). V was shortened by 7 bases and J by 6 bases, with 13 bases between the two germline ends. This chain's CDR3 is CASASLLDEKLFF. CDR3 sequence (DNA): TGTGCCAGCGCTAGCCTGCTGGATGAAAAACTGTTTTTT.

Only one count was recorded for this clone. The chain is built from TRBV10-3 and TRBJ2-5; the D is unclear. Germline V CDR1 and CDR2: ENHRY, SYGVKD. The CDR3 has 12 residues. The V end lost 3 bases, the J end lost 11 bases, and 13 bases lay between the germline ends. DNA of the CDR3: TGTGCCATCAGTGAAAATTCTTCGGAGCAGTACTTC. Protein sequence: CAISENSSEQYF.

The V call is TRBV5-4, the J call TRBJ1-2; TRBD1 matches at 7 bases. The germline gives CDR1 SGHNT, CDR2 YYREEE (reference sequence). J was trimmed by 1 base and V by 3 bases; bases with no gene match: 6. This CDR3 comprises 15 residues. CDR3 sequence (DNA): TGTGCCAGCAGCTCCTTCAGGGGGAATAACTATGGCTACACCTTC. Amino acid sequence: CASSSFRGNNYGYTF.

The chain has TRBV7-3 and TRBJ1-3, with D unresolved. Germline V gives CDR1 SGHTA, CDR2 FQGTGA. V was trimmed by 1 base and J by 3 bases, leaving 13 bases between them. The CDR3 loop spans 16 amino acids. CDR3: CASSLNPSGGGNTIYF. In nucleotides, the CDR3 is TGTGCCAGCAGCTTAAACCCTTCAGGTGGTGGAAACACCATATATTTT.

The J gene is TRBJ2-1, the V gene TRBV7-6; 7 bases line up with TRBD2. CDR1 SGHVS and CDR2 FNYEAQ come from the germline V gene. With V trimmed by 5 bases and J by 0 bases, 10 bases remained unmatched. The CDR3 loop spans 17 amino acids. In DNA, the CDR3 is TGTGCCAGCAGCCAAGAGGGCAGCGGGGTCTCCTACAATGAGCAGTTCTTC. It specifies CASSQEGSGVSYNEQFF.

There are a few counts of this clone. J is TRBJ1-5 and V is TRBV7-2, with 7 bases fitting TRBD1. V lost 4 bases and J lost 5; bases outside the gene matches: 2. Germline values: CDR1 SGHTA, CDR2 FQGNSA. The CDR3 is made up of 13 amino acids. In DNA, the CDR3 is TGTGCCAGCAGCTCACAGGGGCATCAGCCCCAGCATTTT. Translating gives CASSSQGHQPQHF.

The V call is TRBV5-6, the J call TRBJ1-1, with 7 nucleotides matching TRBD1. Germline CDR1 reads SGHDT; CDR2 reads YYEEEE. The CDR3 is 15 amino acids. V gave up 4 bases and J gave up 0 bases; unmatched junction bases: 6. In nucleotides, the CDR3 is TGTGCCAGCAGCCCAGGGGGACCAATGAACACTGAAGCTTTCTTT. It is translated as CASSPGGPMNTEAFF. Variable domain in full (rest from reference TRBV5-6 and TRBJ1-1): DAGVTQSPTHLIKTRGQQVTLRCSPKSGHDTVSWYQQALGQGPQFIFQYYEEEERQRGNFPDRFSGHQFPNYSSELNVNALLLGDSALYLCASSPGGPMNTEAFFGQGTRLTVV.

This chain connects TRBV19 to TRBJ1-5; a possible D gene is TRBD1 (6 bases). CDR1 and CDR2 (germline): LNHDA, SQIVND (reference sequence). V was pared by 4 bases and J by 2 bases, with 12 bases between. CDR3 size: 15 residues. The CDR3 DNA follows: TGTGCCAGTAGTACAGTAACAGGGCGCAATCAGCCCCAGCATTTT. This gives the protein CASSTVTGRNQPQHF. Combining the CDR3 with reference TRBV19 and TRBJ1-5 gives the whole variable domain DGGITQSPKYLFRKEGQNVTLSCEQNLNHDAMYWYRQDPGQGLRLIYYSQIVNDFQKGDIAEGYSVSREKKESFPLTVTSAQKNPTAFYLCASSTVTGRNQPQHFGDGTRLSIL.